The rows below give T cell receptor beta chains drawn from one sample of a study of blood T cells in healthy people across ages. TCRdb reprocessed the 5' RACE reads with MiXCR, giving one entry per CDR3 protein. Here the sample spans about 800,000 distinct CDR3 sequences, just under 25% being singletons. These data were also reused for a study on T cells of mothers and their children.

The sequenced material came from blood. Every receptor here comes from a boy aged 5 to 17 in good health. Both conserved end residues are part of each CDR3. D genes are given only for firm matches. Clone size is not always given. Where it is, it says once, few, many or a class for expanded clones.

clone_size j_call d_call v_call cdr3_nt cdr3_aa
- TRBJ2-7 - TRBV5-1 TGCGCCAGCAGCCCCGGGACACTAAGCGACGAGCAGTACTTC CASSPGTLSDEQYF
- TRBJ1-1 - TRBV12-3/TRBV12-4 TGTGCCAGCACCCAAAACCGACAGGCTGAAGCTTTCTTT CASTQNRQAEAFF
- TRBJ2-5 - TRBV6-2/TRBV6-3 TGTGCCAGCAGTTATTGGTCTCAAGAGACCCAGTACTTC CASSYWSQETQYF
- TRBJ2-3 - TRBV7-2 TGTGCCAGCAGCTTTGAATGGGATACGCAGTATTTT CASSFEWDTQYF
many TRBJ2-3 TRBD1 TRBV15 TGTGCCACCAGCAGAGATCGACAGGGGCGCCGCACAGATACGCAGTATTTT CATSRDRQGRRTDTQYF
- TRBJ2-5 - TRBV7-9 TGTGCCAGCAGCTTAGATAATGGGGGTACCGGGCAGTACTTC CASSLDNGGTGQYF
- TRBJ2-7 - TRBV5-1 TGCGCCAGCGCTCGGGACCCCACCTACGAGCAGTACTTC CASARDPTYEQYF
- TRBJ2-7 TRBD1 TRBV18 TGTGCCAGCTCATATACAGGGGGTCCGACGTACGAGCAGTACTTC CASSYTGGPTYEQYF
- TRBJ1-2 - TRBV2 TGTGCCAGCAGGCGAGAGTATGGCTACACCTTC CASRREYGYTF
- TRBJ2-7 TRBD1 TRBV9 TGTGCCAGCAGCCCCCGAGACAGGGCCGTCGAGCAGTACTTC CASSPRDRAVEQYF
- TRBJ2-2 - TRBV27 TGTGCCAGCAGCCCTCAGGTCGCCGGGGAGCTGTTTTTT CASSPQVAGELFF
- TRBJ2-6 - TRBV12-3/TRBV12-4 TGTGCCAGCAGTGAAGGTGCCCCCTCTGGGGCCAACGTCCTGACTTTC CASSEGAPSGANVLTF
few TRBJ2-6 - TRBV9 TGTGCCAGCAGCGTCCACTCATCAGGGGCCAACGTCCTGACTTTC CASSVHSSGANVLTF
few TRBJ2-7 TRBD1 TRBV7-2 TGTGCCAGCAGCCATGGACAGGGTCGAGAGCAGTACTTC CASSHGQGREQYF
- TRBJ2-7 TRBD1 TRBV6-1 TGTGCCAGCAGGGCCTACGGAGGGGGGACAGGCGTCTACGAGCAGTACTTC CASRAYGGGTGVYEQYF
- TRBJ2-7 - TRBV2 TGTGCCAGCAGTGAAGAGGTGGCAACCGGAGGCTACGAGCAGTACTTC CASSEEVATGGYEQYF
few TRBJ1-2 TRBD1 TRBV20-1 TGCAGTGCTATCGACAGGGGGTTAAACTATGGCTACACCTTC CSAIDRGLNYGYTF